Presented here are 15 T cell receptor beta chains from one specimen sequenced in a study of cytomegalovirus exposure and HLA in healthy donors. The primer mix had 60 Vbeta and 13 Jbeta primers. Sequencing used immunoSEQ multiplex PCR; TCRdb keeps in-frame clones, though not all of them. This table has some 120,000 clones, around 78% appearing once. Sequencing was done on a sample of PBMCs. These receptors were collected from a woman between 40 and 55 years old in good health and CMV-seronegative.

The rearrangement joins TRBV28 to TRBJ2-7; 10 nucleotides line up with TRBD1. J lost 5 bases, V lost 5 bases, and 6 bases had no gene match. There are 14 residues in the CDR3. The germline gives CDR1 MDHEN, CDR2 SYDVKM. This CDR3 is CASSERQGANEQYF. The CDR3 DNA reads TGTGCCAGCAGTGAGAGACAGGGGGCAAACGAGCAGTACTTC.

The sample holds one count of this clone. This chain uses TRBV9 with TRBJ1-5; TRBD1 aligns across 7 bases. The V and J ends lost 4 bases and 4 bases, in that order; junction bases with no gene match: 11. Germline V gene sequence: CDR1 SGDLS, CDR2 YYNGEE. The length of the CDR3 is 16 residues. CDR3 DNA sequence: TGTGCCAGCAGCCCCCACCCTACAGGGGCGAATCAGCCCCAGCATTTT. This sequence encodes CASSPHPTGANQPQHF.

This clone has more than one count but fewer than ten. The chain combines TRBV20-1 with TRBJ2-7; a possible D gene is TRBD2 (6 bases). The CDR3 sequence is 11 residues long. Trimming removed 3 bases at V and 4 bases at J, with 7 bases between. In germline, CDR1 is DFQATT, CDR2 SNEGSKA (reference sequence). The CDR3 spells CSARRGYEQYF. CDR3 DNA sequence: TGCAGTGCTAGGCGGGGTTACGAGCAGTACTTC.

The V call is TRBV5-1, the J call TRBJ1-1; a weak D match, TRBD1 (6 bases). The CDR3 sequence is 12 residues long. The germline gives CDR1 SGHRS, CDR2 YFSETQ. The V and J ends lost 4 bases and 9 bases respectively, with 13 bases between them. The chain's CDR3 is CASSTGQQQAFF. In DNA, the CDR3 is TGCGCCAGCAGCACAGGACAGCAACAAGCTTTCTTT.

As DNA, the CDR3 is TGTGCCAGCAGTCTCGGGACAGGGCTAATCGAGCAGTACTTC. As protein: CASSLGTGLIEQYF. The chain carries TRBV27 and TRBJ2-7; TRBD1 matches 9 bases. CDR3 length equals 14 residues. Germline loops: CDR1 MNHEY, CDR2 SMNVEV (reference sequence). The V and J ends lost 5 bases and 6 bases, in that order; junction bases with no gene match: 8.

The rearrangement links TRBV19 to TRBJ2-7, with TRBD2 identical over 12 bases. The CDR3 runs 16 residues. Unmatched junction bases numbered 7, after V lost 4 bases and J lost 3 bases. Germline V lookup: CDR1 LNHDA, CDR2 SQIVND (reference sequence). The CDR3 nucleotides read TGTGCCAGTAGTAACTATGGGACTAGCGGGCTCTACGAGCAGTACTTC. It specifies CASSNYGTSGLYEQYF.

The V call is TRBV5-4, the J call TRBJ2-7, with 12 bases identical to TRBD1. This CDR3 has 15 residues. Unmatched junction bases numbered 4, after V lost 3 bases and J lost 3 bases. Germline CDR1 is SGHNT and CDR2 is YYREEE (reference sequence). CDR3: CASSSGTGGYYEQYF. The CDR3 DNA sequence: TGTGCCAGCAGCTCTGGGACAGGGGGCTACTACGAGCAGTACTTC.

The gene calls are TRBV4-1 and TRBJ1-5, with D possibly TRBD1 on 5 matching bases. Trimming shortened V by 5 bases and J by 0 bases, and 17 bases separated the two germline ends. The CDR3 has 17 residues. Germline V gives CDR1 MGHRA, CDR2 YSYEKL. The CDR3 region is CASSLAGGPYSNQPQHF. DNA of the CDR3: TGCGCCAGCAGCTTAGCCGGGGGACCTTATAGCAATCAGCCCCAGCATTTT.

The chain is built from TRBV4-2 and TRBJ2-1, with a possible D match to TRBD1 (6 bases). The V and J ends lost 1 base and 2 bases respectively, with 12 bases between them. CDR1 and CDR2 (germline): LGHNA, YNFKEQ. This CDR3 has 16 residues. The CDR3 loop is CASSQVLQGTYNEQFF. CDR3 DNA: TGTGCCAGCAGCCAAGTTCTGCAGGGGACCTACAATGAGCAGTTCTTC.

This rearrangement joins TRBV27 to TRBJ2-7, with TRBD1 matching 8 bases. The ends lost 4 bases at V and 5 bases at J; junction bases unmatched: 10. This CDR3 contains 15 residues. Germline loops: CDR1 MNHEY, CDR2 SMNVEV (reference sequence). The CDR3 sequence: CASSSPDRGFHEQYF. As DNA, the CDR3 is TGTGCCAGCAGTTCACCTGACAGGGGCTTCCACGAGCAGTACTTC.

The genes are TRBV27 and TRBJ1-6; D may be TRBD1 (6 bases). The CDR3 has 14 amino acids. The germline V and J ends were trimmed by 3 bases and 10 bases, with 13 bases remaining between them. CDR1 is MNHEY and CDR2 is SMNVEV in the germline V gene (reference sequence). Here the CDR3 DNA reads TGTGCCAGCAGTTTTAGGGGGTTTGGCTCACCCCTCCACTTT. Its protein product is CASSFRGFGSPLHF.

This clone appeared once. This chain connects TRBV27 to TRBJ2-3; a weak D match, TRBD2 (5 bases). V was trimmed by 1 base and J by 4 bases, leaving 6 bases between them. CDR1 is MNHEY and CDR2 is SMNVEV in the germline V gene (reference sequence). CDR3 length: 13 residues. CDR3 sequence (DNA): TGTGCCAGCAGTTTATTCGGGGCAGATACGCAGTATTTT. Its translation is CASSLFGADTQYF.

The J gene is TRBJ1-1, the V gene TRBV28; tentatively, D is TRBD1 (5 bases). The CDR3 runs 13 residues. Germline CDR1 MDHEN, CDR2 SYDVKM. Trimming cost V 3 bases and J 4 bases, with 9 bases left between them. The CDR3 region has the DNA TGTGCCAGCAGTTTCAAAGGGGTCACTGAAGCTTTCTTT. It yields the protein CASSFKGVTEAFF.

The chain links TRBV7-9 to TRBJ2-7; TRBD2 agrees at 7 bases. The germline CDR1 and CDR2 sequences are SEHNR and FQNEAQ (reference sequence). This CDR3 is 15 amino acids long. The J segment lost 1 base and the V segment lost 4 bases, leaving 7 bases of the junction unmatched. Here the CDR3 reads CASSSIASGSYEQYF. Here the CDR3 DNA reads TGTGCCAGCAGCTCGATTGCTAGCGGTTCCTACGAGCAGTACTTC.

The chain recombines TRBV27 with TRBJ1-3, with D hard to call. Trimming left V 5 bases short and J 0 bases short, with 8 bases between. The germline gives CDR1 MNHEY, CDR2 SMNVEV (reference sequence). CDR3 size: 14 residues. The CDR3: CASSPRSSGNTIYF. As DNA, the CDR3 is TGTGCCAGCAGTCCCCGGAGCTCTGGAAACACCATATATTTT.